Listed below are T cell receptor beta chains from one sample, sequenced in a study of CD8+CD57+ T cells in acquired aplastic anemia. TCRdb passed the reads through MiXCR, listing each CDR3 protein once. The table includes about 120,000 distinct CDR3 sequences, 58% detected once. Source material: sorted CD4+, CD8+, or CD8+CD57+ T cells (not recorded which) from PBMCs. Receptors originate from a human donor with aplastic anemia. The CDR3 runs from the conserved cysteine through the conserved F or W.

V	length	J	CDR3
TRBV19	15	TRBJ1-2	CASSETFQGNYGYTF
TRBV10-3	14	TRBJ2-3	CAISRDRNTDTQYF
TRBV3-1	15	TRBJ1-1	CASSQVRDSPLKAFF
TRBV29-1	15	TRBJ2-7	CSVEDITSGNYEQYF
TRBV7-9	15	TRBJ2-7	CASSPQTGAPYEQYF
TRBV25-1	14	TRBJ1-2	CASSEGGYTNGYTF
TRBV7-9	15	TRBJ2-7	CASSLTADSSYEQYF
TRBV20-1	13	TRBJ2-1	CSAAGGAYNEQFF
TRBV2	14	TRBJ2-5	CASSVRLTQETQCF
TRBV19	15	TRBJ1-1	CASSIGTGGWTEAFF
TRBV5-6	15	TRBJ1-3	CASSSVRFSGNTIYF
TRBV27	18	TRBJ2-1	CASSYELAGGPYLHEQFF
TRBV2	13	TRBJ1-2	CASSRDGNYGYTF
TRBV10-2	14	TRBJ2-7	CASREGGAGYEQYF
TRBV7-3	13	TRBJ2-3	CASSTTGPDTQYF
TRBV9	14	TRBJ2-7	CASSVTDGPYEQYF
TRBV7-9	13	TRBJ1-2	CASSFRTGDGYTF
TRBV19	14	TRBJ2-7	CAASKGDDFYEQYF
TRBV19	12	TRBJ2-6	CASSNGANVLTF
TRBV11-1	15	TRBJ2-3	CASSLVIRTADTQYF
TRBV6-5	12	TRBJ1-1	CASSYGEIEAFF
TRBV7-6	16	TRBJ1-2	CASSLDPAAGFRGYTF
TRBV6-2/TRBV6-3	14	TRBJ2-7	CASLSFRGRGEQYF
TRBV7-9	15	TRBJ2-1	CASSYLLAGVYEQFF
TRBV24-1	15	TRBJ2-1	CATSGPEGVYNEQFF
TRBV7-6	14	TRBJ2-2	CASSLESWAGELFF
TRBV5-6	14	TRBJ1-2	CASTPDRVYYGYTF
TRBV2	12	TRBJ1-2	CARKGQNYGYTF
TRBV12-3/TRBV12-4	15	TRBJ2-3	CASSPLAVRTDTQYF
TRBV10-3	12	TRBJ1-1	CAIGTGLLEAFF
TRBV7-8	15	TRBJ2-7	CASRSTGTGGDEQYF
TRBV24-1	16	TRBJ2-3	CATSDSSLFNTDTQYF
TRBV27	13	TRBJ1-5	CASSWGPGQPQHF
TRBV25-1	13	TRBJ1-1	CASSKALGTEAFF
TRBV25-1	16	TRBJ2-2	CASSELGTGETGELFF
TRBV7-2	13	TRBJ2-3	CASTGSGGDTQYF
TRBV7-2	13	TRBJ2-7	CASSSTGAYEQYF
TRBV10-3	15	TRBJ2-2	CAISESKGIYGELFF
TRBV11-1	16	TRBJ1-2	CASSPPAGQGMYGYTF
TRBV25-1	15	TRBJ1-3	CASSYGRSSGKTIYF
TRBV11-2	15	TRBJ2-7	CASSLDWGAQYEQYF
TRBV20-1	13	TRBJ1-4	CSASDPRREKLFF
TRBV27	16	TRBJ1-2	CASRREKTHSNYGFTF
TRBV7-2	13	TRBJ2-5	CASSLPPQETQYF
TRBV19	16	TRBJ2-3	CASSILRGGRTDTQYF
TRBV2	12	TRBJ2-5	CATQGVEETQYF
TRBV20-1	13	TRBJ1-2	CSARDASNYGYTF
TRBV29-1	13	TRBJ2-2	CSVQRGSTGELFF
TRBV7-6	13	TRBJ1-6	CASSLGDNSPLHF
TRBV7-6	13	TRBJ2-7	CASSLEEHYEQYF
TRBV6-1	14	TRBJ1-1	CASSEGATNTEAFF
TRBV28	13	TRBJ1-5	CASNPAGIMPQHF
TRBV7-3	15	TRBJ2-7	CASSLTPGPLYEQYF
TRBV12-3/TRBV12-4	13	TRBJ2-2	CASILRGTGELFF
TRBV7-6	15	TRBJ2-3	CASSLLFKNPDTQYF
TRBV25-1	16	TRBJ2-1	CASSAGLAVSYNEQFF
TRBV29-1	13	TRBJ2-3	CSVETLLTDTQYF
TRBV3-1	16	TRBJ2-7	CASSQGAVRGLNEQYF
TRBV6-5	16	TRBJ2-3	CASSSGQGASTDTQYF
TRBV24-1	13	TRBJ1-6	CATSASGGSPLHF